The rows below give T cell receptor beta chains drawn from one sample of a study of cytomegalovirus exposure and HLA in healthy donors. Libraries were prepared by immunoSEQ multiplex PCR; TCRdb keeps only in-frame clonotypes and omits some of them. The sample shows about 130,000 clones, around 8.5% of them seen only once. Sequencing was carried out using PBMCs. All receptors come from a man aged 35-49 years in good health and CMV-seronegative. The CDR3 runs from the conserved cysteine through the conserved F or W. D genes are given only for firm matches. Size values are once, few and many counts, or a class for expanded clones, and some rows have none.

size	J	V	D	CDR3	DNA
.	TRBJ2-3	TRBV6-4	.	CDPGHLSTDTQYF	TGTGACCCAGGACACCTTAGCACAGATACGCAGTATTTT
.	TRBJ2-2	TRBV9	TRBD1	CASSVVGLGDSTGELFF	TGTGCCAGCAGCGTGGTGGGGCTAGGGGACAGCACCGGGGAGCTGTTTTTT
.	TRBJ2-3	TRBV28	TRBD1	CASSLSGTGRTDTQYF	TGTGCCAGCAGTTTGTCCGGGACAGGGCGCACAGATACGCAGTATTTT
.	TRBJ2-7	TRBV6-5	TRBD1	CASRGQTYEQYF	TGTGCCAGCCGGGGACAGACCTACGAGCAGTACTTC
.	TRBJ2-1	TRBV6-1	.	CATSLAPNEQFF	TGTGCCACCTCCTTGGCCCCCAATGAGCAGTTCTTC
.	TRBJ1-1	TRBV18	.	CASSLGAPNTEAFF	TGTGCCAGCTCACTTGGGGCCCCGAACACTGAAGCTTTCTTT
.	TRBJ2-7	TRBV2	.	CASSGAASYEQYF	TGTGCCAGCAGTGGAGCGGCCTCCTACGAGCAGTACTTC
.	TRBJ1-1	TRBV5-1	.	CASSGITGYEAFF	TGCGCCAGCAGCGGGATAACAGGGTATGAAGCTTTCTTT
.	TRBJ2-7	TRBV27	TRBD2	CASCLAGPGPYEQYF	TGTGCCAGCTGCCTAGCGGGGCCCGGCCCCTACGAGCAGTACTTC
.	TRBJ1-4	TRBV7-2	.	CASSRNGGVKEKLFF	TGTGCCAGCAGCCGAAATGGGGGGGTAAAAGAAAAACTGTTTTTT
.	TRBJ1-4	TRBV2	TRBD1	CASSLDRAGEKLFF	TGTGCCAGCAGTCTAGACAGGGCTGGCGAAAAACTGTTTTTT
few	TRBJ2-7	TRBV9	.	CASSVEQKTYEQYF	TGTGCCAGCAGCGTAGAACAGAAGACCTACGAGCAGTACTTC
.	TRBJ2-1	TRBV2	.	CASQLTVLSSYNEQFF	TGTGCCAGCCAACTGACTGTTCTTTCCTCCTACAATGAGCAGTTCTTC
few	TRBJ2-7	TRBV5-1	.	CASGLPPGAEQYF	TGCGCCAGCGGACTCCCCCCAGGGGCCGAGCAGTACTTC
.	TRBJ1-1	TRBV10-3	.	CATGGGEGERAFF	TGTGCCACAGGAGGCGGGGAGGGGGAGCGAGCTTTCTTT
many	TRBJ2-3	TRBV2	TRBD2	CASRIAGGGSTDTQYF	TGTGCCAGCAGAATAGCGGGGGGGGGTTCCACAGATACGCAGTATTTT
few	TRBJ2-7	TRBV14	TRBD2	CASSRGGTYEQYF	TGTGCCAGCAGCCGCGGGGGTACCTACGAGCAGTACTTC
few	TRBJ2-7	TRBV7-7	TRBD1	CASSPGQGGIYEQYF	TGTGCCAGCAGCCCGGGACAGGGCGGGATCTACGAGCAGTACTTC
.	TRBJ1-1	TRBV5-1	TRBD1	CASSPEVTGSTEAFF	TGCGCCAGCAGCCCGGAGGTGACAGGGAGCACTGAAGCTTTCTTT
once	TRBJ2-7	TRBV7-9	TRBD2	CASSSNPLAGDHYEQYF	TGTGCCAGCAGCTCCAACCCTCTAGCGGGGGACCACTACGAGCAGTACTTC
.	TRBJ2-7	TRBV5-1	TRBD2	CASSLSSGGSYEQYF	TGCGCCAGCAGCTTGTCGTCGGGGGGGTCCTACGAGCAGTACTTC
few	TRBJ1-4	TRBV6-5	.	CASSFQGSEKLFF	TGTGCCAGCAGCTTCCAGGGTTCGGAAAAACTGTTTTTT
many	TRBJ2-1	TRBV5-1	TRBD2	CASSLDLGGGYNEQFF	TGCGCCAGCAGCTTGGATCTCGGGGGGGGTTACAATGAGCAGTTCTTC
few	TRBJ2-3	TRBV19	.	CASSNRADTQYF	TGTGCCAGTAGCAACAGGGCAGATACGCAGTATTTT
few	TRBJ1-4	TRBV18	.	CASSPSRGAGEKLFF	TGTGCCAGCTCACCCTCGCGGGGGGCAGGCGAAAAACTGTTTTTT
few	TRBJ1-5	TRBV7-2	.	CASSTRGQPQHF	TGTGCCAGCAGCACCAGGGGACAGCCCCAGCATTTT
few	TRBJ1-1	TRBV4-1	.	CATSHGGAGTEAFF	TGCGCCACCAGTCATGGGGGCGCGGGCACTGAAGCTTTCTTT
.	TRBJ2-3	TRBV4-1	TRBD2	CASSQGGGLDTQYF	TGCGCCAGCAGCCAAGGGGGGGGGTTAGATACGCAGTATTTT
.	TRBJ1-1	TRBV5-1	.	CASSLEWGLTEAFF	TGCGCCAGCAGCTTAGAATGGGGGCTGACTGAAGCTTTCTTT
few	TRBJ2-1	TRBV7-6	.	CASSLGGFSYNEQFF	TGTGCCAGCAGCTTAGGGGGCTTCTCCTACAATGAGCAGTTCTTC
.	TRBJ1-6	TRBV7-6	TRBD1	CASSRGTGLNSPLHF	TGTGCCAGCAGCAGGGGGACAGGCCTGAATTCACCCCTCCACTTT
.	TRBJ1-1	TRBV5-1	TRBD1	CASSFTGGEGTEAFF	TGCGCCAGCAGCTTTACAGGGGGCGAAGGCACTGAAGCTTTCTTT
.	TRBJ2-1	TRBV29-1	.	CSVPTSSYNEQFF	TGCAGCGTTCCCACAAGCTCCTACAATGAGCAGTTCTTC
few	TRBJ2-7	TRBV6-1	TRBD2	CATWGLEGEQYF	TGTGCCACCTGGGGACTAGAAGGCGAGCAGTACTTC
few	TRBJ2-7	TRBV29-1	TRBD2	CSVRTSGGDYEQYF	TGCAGCGTTAGAACTAGCGGGGGAGATTACGAGCAGTACTTC
.	TRBJ1-6	TRBV12-5	TRBD1	CASGLGQGVNSPLHF	TGTGCTAGTGGTTTGGGACAGGGGGTAAATTCACCCCTCCACTTT
many	TRBJ2-1	TRBV6-5	TRBD2	CASSQGGSYNEQFF	TGTGCCAGCAGCCAGGGAGGGTCCTACAATGAGCAGTTCTTC
.	TRBJ2-3	TRBV4-2	TRBD2	CASGTSGGALYTQYF	TGTGCCAGCGGAACTAGCGGGGGGGCCTTATATACGCAGTATTTT
.	TRBJ2-2	TRBV7-2	TRBD2	CASSLRSGGWVSSGELFF	TGTGCCAGCAGCTTACGTAGCGGGGGATGGGTGTCGTCCGGGGAGCTGTTTTTT
.	TRBJ2-3	TRBV30	TRBD2	CAWSVGGETDTQYF	TGTGCCTGGAGTGTTGGGGGGGAGACAGATACGCAGTATTTT
.	TRBJ1-1	TRBV6-5	.	CASSEKWGPNTEAFF	TGTGCCAGCAGCGAAAAGTGGGGCCCGAACACTGAAGCTTTCTTT
.	TRBJ1-1	TRBV6-6	.	CAIKARWDTEAFF	TGTGCCATTAAGGCTAGGTGGGACACTGAAGCTTTCTTT
.	TRBJ1-1	TRBV6-4	.	CARRGFDTEAFF	TGTGCCAGAAGGGGGTTCGACACTGAAGCTTTCTTT
few	TRBJ2-5	TRBV30	TRBD2	CAWAGGGWETQYF	TGTGCCTGGGCCGGCGGGGGTTGGGAGACCCAGTACTTC
few	TRBJ2-3	TRBV11-2	TRBD1	CASSLTGGSTDTQYF	TGTGCCAGCAGCTTAACAGGGGGCTCCACAGATACGCAGTATTTT
few	TRBJ2-1	TRBV4-3	TRBD1	CASSPQGGLLYNEQFF	TGCGCCAGCAGCCCCCAAGGGGGCCTACTCTACAATGAGCAGTTCTTC
.	TRBJ1-1	TRBV11-3	TRBD1	CASSSQTGAAFF	TGTGCCAGCAGCTCCCAGACAGGGGCAGCTTTCTTT
.	TRBJ1-5	TRBV5-8	.	CASSPGFQPQHF	TGTGCCAGCAGCCCCGGTTTTCAGCCCCAGCATTTT
.	TRBJ2-3	TRBV11-2	.	CASSLGLELSTDTQYF	TGTGCCAGCAGCTTAGGACTAGAGCTTAGCACAGATACGCAGTATTTT
few	TRBJ2-4	TRBV19	.	CASSINRVENIQYF	TGTGCCAGTAGTATTAATCGGGTCGAAAACATTCAGTACTTC